The clone carrying this TCR beta chain was seen more than once but under ten times. The data belong to a study of blood T cell repertoires in COVID-19. Study-wide context: PBMCs, B-cell-depleted T cells, or T cells were the source of the cDNA or gDNA that made up the material.

Profiled with immunoSEQ multiplex PCR; TCRdb holds only in-frame clones, not every one. This table has 100,000 to 150,000 clones, 70% to 85% appearing once. Sequences were obtained from peripheral blood. The origin of this receptor is a woman of 80 years or more with acute or convalescent COVID-19.

The CDR3: CASSESGTGELFF. CDR3 coding DNA: TGCGCCAGCAGTGAGTCCGGGACCGGGGAGCTGTTTTTT. The chain joins TRBV10-1 to TRBJ2-2, with D hard to call. This CDR3 has 13 residues. Germline V CDR1 and CDR2: WNHNN, SYGVQD (reference sequence). V was clipped by 0 bases and J by 5 bases, with 4 bases between them.